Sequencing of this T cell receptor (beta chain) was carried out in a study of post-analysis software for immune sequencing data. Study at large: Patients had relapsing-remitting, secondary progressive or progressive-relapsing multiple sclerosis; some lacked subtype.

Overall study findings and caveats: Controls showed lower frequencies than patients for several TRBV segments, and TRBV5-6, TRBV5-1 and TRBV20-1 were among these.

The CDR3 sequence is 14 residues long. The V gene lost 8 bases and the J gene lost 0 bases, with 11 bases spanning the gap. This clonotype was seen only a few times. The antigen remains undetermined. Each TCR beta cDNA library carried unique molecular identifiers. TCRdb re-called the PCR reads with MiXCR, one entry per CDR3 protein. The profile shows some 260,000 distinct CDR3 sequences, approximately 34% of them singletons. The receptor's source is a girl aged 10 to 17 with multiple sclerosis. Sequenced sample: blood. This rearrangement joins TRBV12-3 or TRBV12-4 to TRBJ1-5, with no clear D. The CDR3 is CASRRRSSNQPQHF. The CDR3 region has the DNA TGTGCCAGCCGACGCAGGAGTAGCAATCAGCCCCAGCATTTT.